This passage covers 17 T cell receptor beta chains from one sample sequenced in a study of identical twins. One entry per CDR3 protein results from TCRdb running MiXCR on the 5' RACE reads. The sample has 350,000 or so distinct CDR3 sequences; over 9% are singletons. The same data also contributed to another study, on yellow fever vaccine responses in identical twins.

The material sequenced was CD8+ T cells sorted from blood. These receptors originate from a woman under 30 in good health.

This clonotype came up a few times. The V call is TRBV2, the J call TRBJ2-1; D is tentatively TRBD1 or TRBD2 (5 bases each). This CDR3 has 12 residues. Trimming removed 7 bases from V and 6 bases from J, with 10 bases in between. From germline, CDR1 is SNHLY and CDR2 FYNNEI. The CDR3 loop reads CASKGDPNEQFF. As DNA, the CDR3 is TGTGCCAGCAAAGGGGACCCCAATGAGCAGTTCTTC.

The chain links TRBV9 to TRBJ2-7, with a possible D match to TRBD2 (6 bases). Trimming shortened V by 3 bases and J by 3 bases, and 13 bases separated the two germline ends. CDR1 is SGDLS, CDR2 YYNGEE, per germline. CDR3 length: 14 residues. CDR3 bases: TGTGCCAGCAGCGCATTAGCCGGGGGCTACGAGCAGTACTTC. Its protein product is CASSALAGGYEQYF.

The chain joins TRBV4-1 to TRBJ2-2; TRBD2 matches at 9 bases. Germline lookup yields CDR1 MGHRA and CDR2 YSYEKL. With 2 bases clipped from V and 4 bases from J, the junction kept 8 bases outside the gene matches. The CDR3 is 17 amino acids. CDR3: CASSQNVAGAVTGELFF. The CDR3 DNA reads TGCGCCAGCAGCCAAAATGTAGCGGGAGCGGTCACCGGGGAGCTGTTTTTT.

This clonotype occurred many times. The chain employs TRBV11-2 and TRBJ2-1, with a tentative D call TRBD1 (6 bases). The V gene's germline CDR1 is SGHAT and CDR2 FQNNGV. The CDR3 runs 14 residues. Trimming left V 2 bases short and J 4 bases short, with 9 bases between. The CDR3 sequence: CASSLPGQYNEQFF. CDR3 nucleotide sequence: TGTGCCAGCAGCTTACCCGGACAGTACAATGAGCAGTTCTTC.

CDR3: CASSAGQGGTEAFF. In DNA, the CDR3 is TGTGCCAGCAGTGCGGGACAGGGCGGCACTGAAGCTTTCTTT. J is TRBJ1-1 and V is TRBV12-3 or TRBV12-4; 9 bases agree with TRBD1. V lost 5 bases, J lost 4 bases, and 5 bases stayed unmatched. CDR3 length: 14 amino acids.

This clonotype was found a few times. The V and J genes are TRBV15 and TRBJ2-1, with D perhaps TRBD2 (6 bases). The CDR3 is made up of 16 amino acids. V was clipped by 0 bases and J by 4 bases, with 13 bases between them. Looked up from germline, CDR1 is LNHNV and CDR2 is YYDKDF (reference sequence). The CDR3 nucleotides are TGTGCCACCAGCAGAGATTTTGGGGGGAGTTACAATGAGCAGTTCTTC. It is translated as CATSRDFGGSYNEQFF.

This clonotype was observed a few times. This sequence joins TRBV20-1 and TRBJ2-1; D may be TRBD2 (6 bases). Trimming cost V 1 base and J 5 bases, with 12 bases left between them. Germline CDR1 is DFQATT and CDR2 is SNEGSKA (reference sequence). The CDR3 spans 14 residues. The CDR3 sequence is CSARVSGGDNEQFF. The CDR3 DNA reads as TGCAGTGCTAGAGTAAGCGGAGGGGACAATGAGCAGTTCTTC.

A few counts support this clonotype. The J gene is TRBJ2-2, the V gene TRBV27, with unresolved D. Per the germline V gene, CDR1 is MNHEY and CDR2 is SMNVEV (reference sequence). This CDR3 has 15 amino acids. The V gene lost 9 bases and the J gene lost 3 bases, with 17 bases spanning the gap. The DNA of the CDR3 is TGTGCCAGTACCCCCCTCGCGGTGGACACCGGGGAGCTGTTTTTT. Its translation is CASTPLAVDTGELFF.

This clonotype has only a few counts. The genes are TRBV27 and TRBJ1-1; D gene ambiguous. Germline V gives CDR1 MNHEY, CDR2 SMNVEV (reference sequence). This CDR3 contains 14 residues. Trimming left V 3 bases short and J 5 bases short, with 13 bases between. CDR3 DNA: TGTGCCAGCAGTTTCGGACCCTCGGGGACTGAAGCTTTCTTT. Amino acid sequence: CASSFGPSGTEAFF.

This clonotype was seen ten or more times. This chain connects TRBV7-8 to TRBJ2-7; 7 bases are a match to TRBD1. V was clipped by 3 bases and J by 5 bases; unmatched bases: 7. CDR1 is SGHVS, CDR2 FQNEAQ, per germline. The CDR3 is made up of 14 amino acids. The CDR3 reads CASSFNRGTNEQYV. The CDR3 bases are TGTGCCAGCAGCTTTAACAGGGGAACGAACGAGCAGTACGTC.

The chain couples TRBV12-3 or TRBV12-4 to TRBJ2-5; the match to TRBD2 covers 10 bases. V lost 3 bases, J lost 4 bases, and 5 bases stayed unmatched. The CDR3 consists of 15 residues. Written as DNA, the CDR3 is TGTGCCAGCAGTTTGTCTAGCGGGAGCATAGAGACCCAGTACTTC. This codes for CASSLSSGSIETQYF.

Only a few counts were recorded for this clonotype. The DNA of the CDR3 is TGTGCCAGCAGCTTACGACCCCCAGGGTACCAAGAGACCCAGTACTTC. Encoded protein: CASSLRPPGYQETQYF. The V and J genes are TRBV7-7 and TRBJ2-5, with TRBD1 as a possible D gene (5 bases). This CDR3 is built from 16 residues. Germline values: CDR1 SSHAT, CDR2 FNYEAQ (reference sequence). Trimming left V 2 bases short and J 0 bases short, with 13 bases between.

This clonotype turned up a few times. This chain uses TRBV3-1 with TRBJ2-6, with D perhaps given as TRBD1 or TRBD2 (5 bases each). V was cut by 5 bases and J by 1 base, with 9 bases left in between. This CDR3 is built from 15 residues. CDR1 is LGHDT and CDR2 is YNNKEL in the germline V gene (reference sequence). CDR3 sequence (DNA): TGTGCCAGCAGCGAGGGGCTATCTGGGGCCAACGTCCTGACTTTC. It yields the protein CASSEGLSGANVLTF.

This clonotype was seen a handful of times. The gene calls are TRBV12-3 or TRBV12-4 and TRBJ1-1; unclear D gene. CDR3 length: 13 residues. Trimming stripped 6 bases from V and 3 bases from J, with 11 bases between. CDR3 amino acids: CASSPGIYTEAFF. Here the CDR3 DNA reads TGTGCCAGCAGCCCGGGGATCTACACTGAAGCTTTCTTT.

This clonotype came up a few times. In nucleotides, the CDR3 is TGCAGTGCGTCCCCACAGGGGTATAGCAATCAGCCCCAGCATTTT. It is translated as CSASPQGYSNQPQHF. V is TRBV20-1 and J is TRBJ1-5, with 7 bases matching TRBD1. The germline V gene has CDR1 DFQATT and CDR2 SNEGSKA (reference sequence). CDR3 length: 15 amino acids. The trim removed 6 bases at V and 0 bases at J, leaving 8 bases unmatched.

This clonotype showed up many times. The chain recombines TRBV6-4 with TRBJ2-3, with TRBD1 as a possible D gene (6 bases). The ends were cut back, 5 bases at V and 2 bases at J, with 11 bases in the middle. CDR1 and CDR2 (germline): MRHNA, SNTAGT. CDR3 length equals 14 residues. DNA of the CDR3: TGTGCCAGCAGTCTGGGGGCCGACACAGATACGCAGTATTTT. Amino acids: CASSLGADTDTQYF.

The rearrangement uses TRBV7-2 and TRBJ2-1, with 8 bases fitting TRBD2. J gave up 10 bases and V 4 bases, and 9 bases lay outside the gene matches. The germline gives CDR1 SGHTA, CDR2 FQGNSA. The CDR3 runs 14 residues. Here the CDR3 DNA reads TGTGCCAGCAGCTCGGGACTAGTGGGCAGGGAGCAGTTCTTC. This encodes CASSSGLVGREQFF. The variable domain in full, completed from reference TRBV7-2 and TRBJ2-1, reads GAGVSQSPSNKVTEKGKDVELRCDPISGHTALYWYRQSLGQGLEFLIYFQGNSAPDKSGLPSDRFSAERTGGSVSTLTIQRTQQEDSAVYLCASSSGLVGREQFFGPGTRLTVL.